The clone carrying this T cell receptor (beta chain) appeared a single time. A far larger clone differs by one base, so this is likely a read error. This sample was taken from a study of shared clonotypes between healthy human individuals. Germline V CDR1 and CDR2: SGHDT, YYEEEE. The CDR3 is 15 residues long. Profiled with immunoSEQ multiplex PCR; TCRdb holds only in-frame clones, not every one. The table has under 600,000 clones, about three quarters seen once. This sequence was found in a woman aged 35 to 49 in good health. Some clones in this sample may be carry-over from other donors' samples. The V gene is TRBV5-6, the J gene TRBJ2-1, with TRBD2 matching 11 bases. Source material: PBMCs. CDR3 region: CASSLSGRANNGQFF. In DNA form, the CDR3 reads TGTGCCAGCAGTCTTAGCGGGAGGGCCAACAATGGGCAGTTCTTC.